The 27 T cell receptor beta chains presented below share a single source sample, sequenced in a study of blood T cells in healthy people across ages. Primed by a sample-barcoded 5' primer and a J-beta primer mix, a second PCR proceeded for about 6 to 12 cycles. MiXCR, run by TCRdb on the 5' RACE reads, gives a single entry per CDR3 protein. The sample lists 750,000 to 1,000,000 distinct CDR3 sequences, almost 30% seen once, with around 9.6% in the top ten. These sequences were also reported in another study, on T cells of mothers and their children.

Sample: blood. Every receptor here comes from a woman between 40 and 50 years old in good health.

This chain links TRBV5-1 with TRBJ2-1; either TRBD1 or TRBD2 may fit D (5 bases each). The CDR3 extends over 16 amino acids. CDR1 SGHRS and CDR2 YFSETQ come from the germline V gene. V was cut by 4 bases and J by 6 bases, with 20 bases left in between. CDR3 DNA sequence: TGCGCCAGCAGCATCCATTCCGGGTGGGGGAGCAATGAGCAGTTCTTC. Translation: CASSIHSGWGSNEQFF.

This clonotype was observed a few times. The chain joins TRBV25-1 to TRBJ2-3; the D gene is possibly TRBD2 (5 bases). The CDR3 loop spans 15 amino acids. Trimming left V 1 base short and J 1 base short, with 9 bases between. The V gene's germline CDR1 is MGHDK and CDR2 SYGVNS. The CDR3 region is CASSESDSRTDTQYF. In DNA, the CDR3 is TGTGCCAGCAGTGAATCGGACTCCCGCACAGATACGCAGTATTTT. The full variable domain, completed using reference TRBV25-1 and TRBJ2-3, is EADIYQTPRYLVIGTGKKITLECSQTMGHDKMYWYQQDPGMELHLIHYSYGVNSTEKGDLSSESTVSRIRTEHFPLTLESARPSHTSQYLCASSESDSRTDTQYFGPGTRLTVL.

Details on this clonotype: A much bigger clone sits one base away, suggesting this may be a read error. This sequence joins TRBV12-3 or TRBV12-4 and TRBJ1-4; D is perhaps TRBD1 (5 bases). Trimming took 5 bases from V and 5 from J, leaving 18 bases between them. There are 16 residues in the CDR3. CDR3 DNA sequence: TGTGCCAGCAGTCCCGGACGGGGGTCGAGGAATGAAAAACTGTTTTTT. This gives the protein CASSPGRGSRNEKLFF.

This clonotype was recorded many times. This chain joins TRBV11-2 and TRBJ2-7, with unresolved D. This CDR3 has 14 amino acids. Germline assignment: CDR1 SGHAT and CDR2 FQNNGV. The V gene lost 0 bases and the J gene lost 6 bases, with 12 bases spanning the gap. As DNA, the CDR3 is TGTGCCAGCAGCTTAGATGGGGTTAAAGTCGAGCAGTACTTC. Its translation is CASSLDGVKVEQYF.

This clonotype was counted many times. V and J are TRBV5-1 and TRBJ2-5; 7 bases map to TRBD2. V lost 0 bases to trimming and J lost 3 bases; unmatched junction nucleotides: 5. CDR1 is SGHRS, CDR2 YFSETQ, per germline. CDR3 length equals 15 residues. CDR3 sequence (DNA): TGCGCCAGCAGCTTGGCCGGCGGGGGAGAAGAGACCCAGTACTTC. Translating it yields CASSLAGGGEETQYF.

This clonotype has at least ten counts. V gene TRBV5-1 combines with J gene TRBJ1-2; D may be TRBD1 (6 bases). The V gene's germline CDR1 is SGHRS and CDR2 YFSETQ. The CDR3 runs 16 residues. The V and J ends lost 4 bases and 4 bases respectively, with 20 bases between them. Here the CDR3 DNA reads TGCGCCAGCAGCCGTACCGATCCGGGACACCTCTATGGCTACACCTTC. This codes for CASSRTDPGHLYGYTF.

A note on this clonotype: A single base separates this from a much larger clone, so it may be a read error. This chain uses TRBV29-1 with TRBJ2-5; either TRBD1 or TRBD2 may supply D (6 bases each). Matching the DNA end better, TRBJ2-1 makes the J call doubtful. The CDR3 is 13 amino acids. CDR1 and CDR2 from the germline V gene are SQVTM and ANQGSEA. The CDR3 DNA reads as TGCAGCGTTGATAAGGGGGGCCAAGAGACCCAGTTCTTC. Translated, it gives CSVDKGGQETQFF.

This clonotype was detected only a few times. The rearrangement links TRBV7-9 to TRBJ2-5, with D possibly matching TRBD2 (6 bases). V shed 4 bases and J shed 5 bases, with 17 bases lying between them. The CDR3 is 15 amino acids. Germline CDR1 is SEHNR and CDR2 is FQNEAQ (reference sequence). This chain's CDR3 is CASSSTGGFRETQYF. The CDR3 nucleotides are TGTGCCAGCAGCTCGACCGGGGGTTTCCGGGAGACCCAGTACTTC.

This clonotype was seen many times. V and J are TRBV27 and TRBJ2-1; weak D call: TRBD2 (6 bases). CDR1 is MNHEY, CDR2 SMNVEV, per germline (reference sequence). The germline V and J ends were trimmed by 5 bases and 4 bases, with 12 bases remaining between them. This CDR3 is built from 14 residues. The CDR3 nucleotides read TGTGCCAGCAGTCGGGGGACCGCTTACAATGAGCAGTTCTTC. Residues: CASSRGTAYNEQFF.

The chain recombines TRBV12-5 with TRBJ1-2, with 9 positions matching TRBD1. Per germline, CDR1 LGHNT and CDR2 FRNRAP. The CDR3 has 15 residues. Unmatched junction bases numbered 13, after V lost 4 bases and J lost 10 bases. The CDR3 bases are TGTGCTAGTGGTTCGGGACAGGGAAAGAGAAATGACTACACCTTC. Encoded protein: CASGSGQGKRNDYTF.

In this sample, this clonotype turned up a few times. CDR3 sequence (DNA): TGTGCCAGCAGCCGAACTACAGGGGAGTACGAGGCCCAGTACTTC. Its translation is CASSRTTGEYEAQYF. The chain joins TRBV4-2 to TRBJ2-5; 7 nucleotides agree with TRBD1. The CDR3 is 15 residues long. From germline, CDR1 is LGHNA and CDR2 YNFKEQ. V lost 4 bases to trimming and J lost 9 bases; unmatched junction nucleotides: 14.

To note about this clonotype: A clone one base away is much larger, so this may be a read error. This chain connects TRBV11-2 to TRBJ2-2, with no clear D. This CDR3 is 12 amino acids long. Trimming removed 6 bases from V and 2 bases from J, with 4 bases in between. CDR1 and CDR2 from the germline V gene are SGHAT and FQNNGV. CDR3 sequence reads: CASRSNTGELFF. CDR3 nucleotide sequence: TGTGCCAGCAGGTCAAACACCGGGGAGCTGTTTTTT.

The table lists this clonotype with a few counts. The chain couples TRBV27 to TRBJ1-5; D gene unclear. V lost 6 bases and J 1 base, leaving 10 bases between the germline ends. The CDR3 runs to 14 residues. The germline CDR1 and CDR2 sequences are MNHEY and SMNVEV (reference sequence). Here the CDR3 reads CASSYEGSNQPQHF. As DNA, the CDR3 is TGTGCCAGCAGCTACGAAGGGAGCAATCAGCCCCAGCATTTT.

The sample holds a few counts of this clonotype. The V and J genes are TRBV7-9 and TRBJ1-1; a possible D gene is TRBD1 (5 bases). CDR3 length equals 16 residues. CDR1 is SEHNR and CDR2 is FQNEAQ in the germline V gene (reference sequence). V was clipped by 5 bases and J by 2 bases, with 18 bases between them. The CDR3 DNA sequence: TGTGCCAGCAGCCAAATCGGGGGTAGGCGAAACACTGAAGCTTTCTTT. It yields the protein CASSQIGGRRNTEAFF.

Only one count was recorded for this clonotype. A much bigger clone sits one base away, suggesting this may be a read error. J is TRBJ2-4 and V is TRBV9; D uncertain. The CDR3 runs to 12 residues. The V and J ends lost 5 bases and 13 bases respectively, with 16 bases between them. Looked up from germline, CDR1 is SGDLS and CDR2 is YYNGEE. The CDR3 region is CASSRASNEQYF. CDR3 DNA sequence: TGTGCCAGCAGTCGGGCCTCCAATGAGCAGTACTTC.

This clonotype showed up just a few times. Its ends do not fully match the called genes, so a read error is possible. The V and J genes are TRBV5-1 and TRBJ1-1, with TRBD1 matching 8 bases. Germline lookup yields CDR1 SGHRS and CDR2 YFSETQ. CDR3 length: 17 amino acids. CDR3 coding DNA: TGCGCTAGCAGGTCTACAGACAGGGGCCTTATGAACACTGAAGCTTTCTTT. Residues: CASRSTDRGLMNTEAFF.

The J gene is TRBJ2-3, the V gene TRBV9; either TRBD1 or TRBD2 may supply D (5 bases each). The V gene lost 4 bases and the J gene lost 1 base, with 10 bases spanning the gap. Germline V gene data show CDR1 as SGDLS and CDR2 as YYNGEE. The CDR3 loop spans 14 amino acids. The CDR3 DNA follows: TGTGCCAGCAGCACCCCGGGGCGCACAGATACGCAGTATTTT. Its translation: CASSTPGRTDTQYF.

This clonotype was recorded a few times. This chain links TRBV10-3 with TRBJ2-7, with D possibly matching TRBD2 (6 bases). The V end lost 7 bases, the J end lost 5 bases, and 15 bases lay between the germline ends. Germline CDR1 and CDR2: ENHRY and SYGVKD. This CDR3 spans 13 amino acids. CDR3 nucleotide sequence: TGTGCCATCAATGGAGGGTCTTTGAACGAGCAGTACTTC. Protein: CAINGGSLNEQYF.

This clonotype was found a few times. The V call is TRBV2, the J call TRBJ1-3; D may be TRBD1 (5 bases). Germline CDR1 and CDR2: SNHLY and FYNNEI. The CDR3 loop spans 14 amino acids. V dropped 1 base and J dropped 4 bases, with 8 bases sitting between them. This chain's CDR3 is CASSEGRAGNTIYF. The CDR3 DNA is TGTGCCAGCAGTGAAGGCAGGGCCGGAAACACCATATATTTT.

The J gene is TRBJ2-2, the V gene TRBV7-2, with D perhaps TRBD2 (5 bases). V was shortened by 3 bases and J by 6 bases, with 11 bases between the two germline ends. Germline V lookup: CDR1 SGHTA, CDR2 FQGNSA. The CDR3 runs to 14 residues. The CDR3 sequence: CASSLRVSAGELFF. The CDR3 DNA is TGTGCCAGCAGCTTGAGGGTATCAGCCGGGGAGCTGTTTTTT.

The V call is TRBV28, the J call TRBJ1-1, with no clear D. Trimming took off 6 bases at V and 2 bases at J, with 13 bases between the two ends. The CDR3 is 14 amino acids. Germline CDR1 MDHEN, CDR2 SYDVKM. The CDR3 region has the DNA TGTGCCAGCAGCGTGATCGAGAGAAACACTGAAGCTTTCTTT. It codes for CASSVIERNTEAFF.

In its sample, this clonotype was seen a few times. The rearrangement joins TRBV20-1 to TRBJ1-3; D remains unclear. Trimming left V 3 bases short and J 4 bases short, with 16 bases between. Germline CDR1 is DFQATT and CDR2 is SNEGSKA (reference sequence). The CDR3 has 15 residues. CDR3 bases: TGCAGTGCTAGCGGCCGGGAGACGGGAGGAAACACCATATATTTT. This gives the protein CSASGRETGGNTIYF.

The rearrangement links TRBV6-6 to TRBJ2-1; D gene ambiguous. Trimming left V 2 bases short and J 7 bases short, with 12 bases between. Germline V gene data show CDR1 as MNHNY and CDR2 as SVGAGI (reference sequence). The CDR3 totals 14 residues. The CDR3 loop is CASSYRREVNEQFF. The CDR3 nucleotides read TGTGCCAGCAGTTACCGCAGAGAAGTAAATGAGCAGTTCTTC.

This clonotype appeared a few times. The chain recombines TRBV3-1 with TRBJ2-1; TRBD1 or TRBD2 may be the D gene (5 bases each). The CDR3 spans 18 residues. Trimming took 1 base from V and 2 from J, leaving 18 bases between them. From germline, CDR1 is LGHDT and CDR2 YNNKEL (reference sequence). The CDR3 reads CASSQGRLGRGAYNEQFF. The CDR3 DNA sequence: TGTGCCAGCAGCCAAGGTCGGCTGGGACGGGGTGCCTACAATGAGCAGTTCTTC.

V gene TRBV20-1 combines with J gene TRBJ2-3, with 10 bases lining up with TRBD1. V shed 3 bases and J 3 bases; nucleotides not matched to a gene: 6. The CDR3 consists of 15 residues. Germline CDR1 reads DFQATT; CDR2 reads SNEGSKA (reference sequence). The CDR3 loop is CSARGQGLRTDTQYF. The DNA of the CDR3 is TGCAGTGCTAGGGGACAGGGGTTAAGAACAGATACGCAGTATTTT.

The rearrangement joins TRBV18 to TRBJ2-7, with 10 bases identical to TRBD2. The germline V gene encodes CDR1 KGHSH and CDR2 LQKENI. CDR3 length: 16 amino acids. With V trimmed by 0 bases and J by 6 bases, 8 bases remained unmatched. CDR3 in amino acids: CASSPPGLAGVPEQYF. The CDR3 region has the DNA TGTGCCAGCTCACCACCTGGGCTAGCGGGGGTACCCGAGCAGTACTTC. Using reference TRBV18 and TRBJ2-7 for the parts outside the CDR3, the full variable domain is NAGVMQNPRHLVRRRGQEARLRCSPMKGHSHVYWYRQLPEEGLKFMVYLQKENIIDESGMPKERFSAEFPKEGPSILRIQQVVRGDSAAYFCASSPPGLAGVPEQYFGPGTRLTVT.

This clonotype was observed at least ten times. This sequence joins TRBV28 and TRBJ1-2; D might be TRBD1 (6 bases). The CDR3 sequence is 15 residues long. Germline assignment: CDR1 MDHEN and CDR2 SYDVKM. V was trimmed by 5 bases and J by 7 bases, leaving 20 bases between them. This CDR3 is CASSPLDRWGTGYTF. The CDR3 region has the DNA TGTGCCAGCAGTCCGCTAGACAGGTGGGGAACTGGCTACACCTTC.